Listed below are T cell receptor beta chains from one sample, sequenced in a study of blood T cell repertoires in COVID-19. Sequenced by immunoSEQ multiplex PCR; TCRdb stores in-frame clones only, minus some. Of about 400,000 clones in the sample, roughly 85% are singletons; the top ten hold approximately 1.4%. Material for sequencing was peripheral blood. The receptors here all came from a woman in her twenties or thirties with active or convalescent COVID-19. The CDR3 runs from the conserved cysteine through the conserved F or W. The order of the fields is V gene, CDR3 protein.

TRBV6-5,CASTRGPSWNTEAFF
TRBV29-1,CSVNAGAGYEQYF
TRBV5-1,CASSLTESDTQYF
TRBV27,CASSFSGTNEQFF
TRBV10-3,CAISERTSGSGNIQYF
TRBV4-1,CASSPFMYRGTLNQPQHF
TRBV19,CASIVAGVADTQYF
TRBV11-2,CASSLDLVRNSPLHF
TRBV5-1,CASRAGTEETQYF
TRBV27,CASSLPPGVNTEAFF
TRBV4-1,CASSQDQGNTNYGYTF
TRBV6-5,CASSSGQGNQPQHF
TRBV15,CATSRDMGGEQYF
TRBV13,CASSLGAGTEAFF
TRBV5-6,CASSLITGSNTEAFF
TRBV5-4,CASSPTGGSTEAFF
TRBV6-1,CASSDPRNGYGYTF
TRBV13,CASSATGGKSEQYF
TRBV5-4,CASSPGQGSDTQYF
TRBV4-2,CASSQGQDSGVEQFF
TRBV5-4,CASSLFSGKETQYF
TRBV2,CASSPSQGLKGYTF
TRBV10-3,CAISEQSPDLYEQYF
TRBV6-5,CASSPNRVLTYEQYF
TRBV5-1,CASSPSQGLNRQFF
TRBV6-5,CAGSSEGPRPQHF
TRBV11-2,CASSFGGGLGDEQYF
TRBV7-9,CASSLDRSTDTQYF
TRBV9,CASSVGLAGSYEQYF
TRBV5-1,CASSGAGEQETQYF
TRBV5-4,CASSLTGPDTQYF
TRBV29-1,CSVVEGATEAFF
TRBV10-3,CAITVRDIASYNEQFF
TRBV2,CASRAGTWDTGELFF
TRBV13,CASSLGRPVTGMRYYGYTF
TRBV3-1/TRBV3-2,CASSEGLAKGEQYF
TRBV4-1,CASSQDLIREPDTQYF
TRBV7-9,CASSISGQGDTYTF
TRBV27,CASSLGGEGELFF
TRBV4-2,CASSPRDYEETQYF
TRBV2,CASRQTGAEAFF
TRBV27,CASSSRGGATLYSPLHF
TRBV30,CAWSWTGGLEAFF
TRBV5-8,CASSLISGVGTEAFF
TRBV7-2,CASSPGRGYGYTF
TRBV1,CTSSQDRSRTSGEQRSTDTQYF
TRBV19,CAITDSNTGELFF
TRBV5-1,CASSSTTLGQGTEAFF
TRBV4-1,CASSHPDRGNGYTF
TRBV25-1,CASSESGQGGGYGYTF
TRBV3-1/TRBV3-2,CASSQTGSGYTF